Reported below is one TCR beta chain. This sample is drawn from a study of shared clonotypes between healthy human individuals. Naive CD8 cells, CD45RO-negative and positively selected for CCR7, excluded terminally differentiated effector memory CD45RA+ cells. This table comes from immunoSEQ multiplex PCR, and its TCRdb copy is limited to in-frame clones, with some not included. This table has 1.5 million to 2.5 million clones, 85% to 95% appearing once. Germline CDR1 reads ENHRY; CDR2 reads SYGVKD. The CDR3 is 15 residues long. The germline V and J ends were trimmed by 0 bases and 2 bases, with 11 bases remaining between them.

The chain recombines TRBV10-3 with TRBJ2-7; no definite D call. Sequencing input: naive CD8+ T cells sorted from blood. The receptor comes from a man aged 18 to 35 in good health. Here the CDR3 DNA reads TGTGCCATCAGTGAGTCGGGTGGGATTCCCTACGAGCAGTACTTC. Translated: CAISESGGIPYEQYF.